This record covers a single T cell receptor beta chain. This sample stems from a study of blood T cell repertoires in COVID-19. About the study: Samples taken during acute and convalescent COVID-19 were collected in the United States, Italy and Spain. T cells, B-cell-depleted T cells, or PBMCs supplied cDNA or gDNA.

Per the study methods: Using reference gene primer amplification, nucleated cell counts were estimated. TCRdb's table, derived via immunoSEQ multiplex PCR, lists solely in-frame clones and lacks some. The DNA was the basis for D and trimming; V, J and clone size are from that table. Altogether over 250,000 clones are present, roughly four fifths being singletons, with the ten largest covering 8% to 10%. CDR3 length: 12 residues. The ends were cut back, 5 bases at V and 6 bases at J, with 10 bases in the middle. The germline CDR1 and CDR2 sequences are SNHLY and FYNNEI. The clonotype was recovered from a woman between 45 and 60 years old who had recovered from COVID-19. The V call is TRBV2, the J call TRBJ1-2; no definite D call. Specimen: peripheral blood. This CDR3 is CASSTREDGYTF. In nucleotides, the CDR3 is TGTGCCAGCAGTACGAGGGAAGATGGCTACACCTTC.